Below are 9 T cell receptor beta chains sequenced from a single sample in a study of neurological immune-mediated disorders. The sample's time point: longitudinal time-point 3. TCRdb independently ran MiXCR on the 5' RACE reads; one entry per CDR3 protein. This sample has roughly 48,000 distinct CDR3 sequences, with 12% found just once. Source material: PBMCs. These receptors came from a male donor with HTLV-1-associated myelopathy (HAM/TSP).

This clonotype showed up many times. This chain connects TRBV5-1 to TRBJ1-4; D is possibly TRBD1 (5 bases). CDR1 is SGHRS and CDR2 is YFSETQ in the germline V gene. This CDR3 spans 12 amino acids. Between the trimmed V and J ends, which lost 6 bases and 4 bases, there was a span of 7 bases. The CDR3 protein is CASTGLNEKLFF. The CDR3 nucleotides are TGCGCCAGCACGGGACTTAATGAAAAACTGTTTTTT.

In regard to this clonotype: The junction departs from the called germline gene at one end, perhaps through a read error. The gene calls are TRBV5-1 and TRBJ2-7; D possibly corresponds to TRBD1 (6 bases). The germline CDR1 and CDR2 sequences are SGHRS and YFSETQ. The CDR3 has 15 amino acids. The DNA for the CDR3 is TGCGCCAGCAGCCAAGAGGTCAGGGGTTCCTACAAGCAGTACTTC. Translation gives CASSQEVRGSYKQYF.

This clonotype is judged medium-sized (0.01 to 0.1%). The CDR3 loop is CASSVNFREQFF. Written as DNA, the CDR3 is TGTGCCAGCAGCGTGAATTTCCGTGAGCAGTTCTTC. The chain carries TRBV9 and TRBJ2-1; D not certain. Germline CDR1 is SGDLS and CDR2 is YYNGEE. The CDR3 has 12 amino acids. V lost 2 bases and J 9 bases, leaving 9 bases between the germline ends.

This clonotype was counted ten times or more. V usage is TRBV20-1 and J usage is TRBJ1-4; TRBD1 is a possible D gene (6 bases). Germline-derived CDR1 and CDR2 are DFQATT and SNEGSKA (reference sequence). V gave up 1 base and J gave up 7 bases, with 7 bases separating them. This CDR3 region has 12 residues. This chain's CDR3 is CSARARGEKLFF. The CDR3 DNA is TGCAGTGCTAGAGCCAGGGGTGAAAAACTGTTTTTT.

This clonotype was detected many times. This rearrangement joins TRBV5-5 to TRBJ2-2; no definite D call. Germline V CDR1 and CDR2: SGHKS, YYEKEE (reference sequence). This CDR3 region has 12 residues. Trimming shortened V by 4 bases and J by 3 bases, and 4 bases separated the two germline ends. CDR3 sequence reads: CASSLYTGELFF. The CDR3 region has the DNA TGTGCCAGCAGCCTATACACCGGGGAGCTGTTTTTT.

This chain connects TRBV6-2 or TRBV6-3 to TRBJ1-1; D is ambiguous. Germline V gene sequence: CDR1 MNHEY, CDR2 SVGEGT. Trimming left V 5 bases short and J 7 bases short, with 8 bases between. There are 11 residues in the CDR3. The CDR3 DNA is TGTGCCAGCAGTGAGGGCGGTGAAGCTTTCTTT. This sequence encodes CASSEGGEAFF.

This clonotype appeared many times. The chain uses TRBV5-1 and TRBJ2-1, with D possibly matching TRBD1 (5 bases). This CDR3 is 15 amino acids long. Germline CDR1 and CDR2: SGHRS and YFSETQ. Trimming cost V 3 bases and J 6 bases, with 16 bases left between them. This CDR3 reads CASSSRQLGSNEQFF. CDR3 in DNA: TGCGCCAGCAGCTCGAGACAGCTGGGGTCCAATGAGCAGTTCTTC.

The chain carries TRBV7-2 and TRBJ2-5; D possibly corresponds to TRBD2 (6 bases). Trimming cost V 7 bases and J 1 base, with 13 bases left between them. The CDR3 runs 14 residues. Germline CDR1 is SGHTA and CDR2 is FQGNSA. The CDR3 DNA reads as TGTGCCAGCACAAGGGGAGGCGGCCAAGAGACCCAGTACTTC. Its translation: CASTRGGGQETQYF.

The table lists this clonotype with many counts. V and J are TRBV5-1 and TRBJ2-1; D could derive from TRBD1 or TRBD2 (5 bases each). V gave up 2 bases and J gave up 5 bases, with 20 bases separating them. Germline assignment: CDR1 SGHRS and CDR2 YFSETQ. This CDR3 spans 17 amino acids. CDR3 bases: TGCGCCAGCAGCTTCCGACCGACCGGGACGGCTAACAATGAGCAGTTCTTC. Its protein product is CASSFRPTGTANNEQFF.